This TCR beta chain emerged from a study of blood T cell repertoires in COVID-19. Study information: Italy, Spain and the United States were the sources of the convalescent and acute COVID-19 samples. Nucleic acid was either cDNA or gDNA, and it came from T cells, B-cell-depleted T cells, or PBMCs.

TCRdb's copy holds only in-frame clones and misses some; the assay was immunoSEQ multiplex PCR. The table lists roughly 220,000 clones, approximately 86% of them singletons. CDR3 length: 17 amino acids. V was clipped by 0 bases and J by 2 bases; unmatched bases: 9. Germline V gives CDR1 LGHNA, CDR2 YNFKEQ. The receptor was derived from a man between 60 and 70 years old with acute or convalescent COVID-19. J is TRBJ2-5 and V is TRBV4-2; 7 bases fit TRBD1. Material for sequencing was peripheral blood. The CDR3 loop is CASSQDIDRAQQETQYF. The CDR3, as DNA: TGTGCCAGCAGCCAAGATATCGACAGGGCCCAACAAGAGACCCAGTACTTC.